This entry is about one T cell receptor (beta chain). Its antigen is not known. Trimming shortened V by 1 base and J by 5 bases, and 8 bases separated the two germline ends. The CDR3 runs to 13 residues. CDR1 is SGHTA and CDR2 is FQGTGA in the germline V gene. Assay used: immunoSEQ multiplex PCR; TCRdb lists only in-frame clones, some missing. The sample has about 330,000 clones, around 90% seen once. The sample comes from a study of cytomegalovirus exposure and HLA in healthy donors. Study findings and constraints: Many donors carried some public TCRs, although rarity characterized most TCR sequences. The finding came from a later analysis; first-cohort TCR clusters tended to co-occur in the roughly 120 validation repertoires. Cytomegalovirus-associated status was assigned to fewer than 200 TCR beta chains. Specificity for CMV antigens was confirmed in vitro for a few of the CMV-associated chains.

The origin of this receptor is a woman aged 25 to 45 in good health and CMV-seropositive. The rearrangement links TRBV7-3 to TRBJ1-1; no clear D. The source material was PBMCs. This CDR3 reads CASSLIQTTEAFF. The CDR3 DNA reads as TGTGCCAGCAGCTTAATACAGACAACTGAAGCTTTCTTT.